The 26 T cell receptor beta chains listed next were all sequenced from one sample in a study of cytomegalovirus exposure and HLA in healthy donors (dated by TCRdb to 2015 to 2018). Receptors were amplified or captured by the immunoSEQ multiplex PCR assay. The multiplex PCR relied on a mix of 60 forward primers for TCR Vbeta segments and 13 reverse primers for TCR Jbeta segments. The clones in this table, taken by TCRdb from immuneACCESS, are in-frame only. Not every clone is retained; where verified, under half of the shortfall comes from an unresolved V gene, and the cause of the rest is unknown. The sample records 200,000 to 250,000 clones, 77% of which are singletons. The leading ten clones occupy around 2.9% of the sample. Sequencing was carried out using PBMCs. These receptors originate from a woman aged 55-69 years in good health and CMV-seropositive.

The CDR3 sequence: CASSIGGGERQPQHF. CDR3 sequence (DNA): TGTGCCAGTAGTATAGGAGGGGGAGAGAGGCAGCCCCAGCATTTT. The gene calls are TRBV19 and TRBJ1-5, with a tentative D call TRBD1 (6 bases). Per germline, CDR1 LNHDA and CDR2 SQIVND (reference sequence). CDR3 length: 15 amino acids. The germline V and J ends were trimmed by 1 base and 7 bases, with 14 bases remaining between them.

As concerns this clone: Different DNA sequences within this sample yield the same CDR3. The chain uses TRBV7-9 and TRBJ1-5; the D is unclear. V was trimmed by 4 bases and J by 3 bases, leaving 4 bases between them. This CDR3 spans 12 amino acids. Germline CDR1 is SEHNR and CDR2 is FQNEAQ (reference sequence). This chain's CDR3 is CASSSNNQPQHF. The CDR3 bases are TGTGCCAGCAGCTCAAACAATCAGCCCCAGCATTTT.

This chain links TRBV27 with TRBJ1-6; no clear D gene. The CDR3 spans 15 residues. Looked up from germline, CDR1 is MNHEY and CDR2 is SMNVEV (reference sequence). Between the trimmed V and J ends, which lost 4 bases and 13 bases, there was a span of 20 bases. The CDR3 region is CASSSPAASRYPLHF. For the CDR3, the DNA is TGTGCCAGCAGTTCCCCCGCAGCCAGCAGGTATCCCCTCCACTTT.

This rearrangement joins TRBV2 to TRBJ2-5; TRBD1 matches 10 bases. CDR3 size: 15 residues. After removal of 6 bases from V and 2 bases from J, the junction contained 6 bases not matched to a gene. Germline-derived CDR1 and CDR2 are SNHLY and FYNNEI. CDR3: CASSGDRGGQETQYF. The DNA of the CDR3 is TGTGCCAGCAGCGGGGACAGGGGAGGACAAGAGACCCAGTACTTC.

The V and J genes are TRBV28 and TRBJ1-1; weak D call: TRBD1 (5 bases). Trimming stripped 7 bases from V and 2 bases from J, with 8 bases between. Germline lookup yields CDR1 MDHEN and CDR2 SYDVKM. The CDR3 is 12 amino acids. Written as DNA, the CDR3 is TGTGCCAGCATAGGGGCAAACACTGAAGCTTTCTTT. Encoded protein: CASIGANTEAFF.

This chain uses TRBV6-5 with TRBJ2-4, with D tentatively TRBD1 (6 bases). V lost 4 bases to trimming and J lost 0 bases, with 7 bases between them. CDR3 length equals 14 residues. Germline V gene lookup returns CDR1 MNHEY and CDR2 SVGAGI. CDR3 amino acids: CASSLDRAKNIQYF. The CDR3 DNA follows: TGTGCCAGCAGTTTGGACAGAGCCAAAAACATTCAGTACTTC.

The chain recombines TRBV28 with TRBJ2-3; 7 nucleotides line up with TRBD2. The CDR3 runs 14 residues. Germline V gene sequence: CDR1 MDHEN, CDR2 SYDVKM. V gave up 5 bases and J gave up 4 bases; unmatched junction bases: 6. The CDR3 spells CASSSGESPDTQYF. The CDR3 bases are TGTGCCAGCAGTAGCGGGGAGTCCCCAGATACGCAGTATTTT. Filled out from reference TRBV28 and TRBJ2-3, the complete variable domain reads DVKVTQSSRYLVKRTGEKVFLECVQDMDHENMFWYRQDPGLGLRLIYFSYDVKMKEKGDIPEGYSVSREKKERFSLILESASTNQTSMYLCASSSGESPDTQYFGPGTRLTVL.

This chain uses TRBV5-1 with TRBJ2-2; no reliable D call. The CDR3 covers 17 residues. V was shortened by 4 bases and J by 2 bases, with 18 bases between the two germline ends. CDR1 and CDR2 from the germline V gene are SGHRS and YFSETQ. The CDR3: CASSKISPTVNTGELFF. CDR3 bases: TGCGCCAGCAGCAAGATTAGCCCTACTGTAAACACCGGGGAGCTGTTTTTT.

The rearrangement joins TRBV23-1 to TRBJ1-1; D is ambiguous. TRBV23-1 is filed as an ORF, its function uncertain. This CDR3 contains 15 residues. Trimming cost V 5 bases and J 4 bases, with 17 bases left between them. The CDR3 region is CASSTRRGSATEAFF. DNA of the CDR3: TGCGCCAGCAGTACACGGAGAGGGTCGGCCACTGAAGCTTTCTTT.

The chain's CDR3 is CASSQDLGEGNTIYF. In DNA, the CDR3 is TGTGCCAGCAGCCAAGATCTAGGGGAAGGAAACACCATATATTTT. The J gene is TRBJ1-3, the V gene TRBV4-2; a possible D gene is TRBD1 (5 bases). V lost 0 bases and J lost 4, with 10 bases in between. CDR1 and CDR2 from the germline V gene are LGHNA and YNFKEQ. The CDR3 contains 15 residues.

The DNA for the CDR3 is TGTGCCAGTAGTATAGATCTAGGAGGGGAGCAGTTCTTC. It yields the protein CASSIDLGGEQFF. The chain uses TRBV19 and TRBJ2-1, with D tentatively TRBD2 (6 bases). Germline V gene sequence: CDR1 LNHDA, CDR2 SQIVND (reference sequence). V was trimmed by 0 bases and J by 10 bases, leaving 10 bases between them. The CDR3 is 13 residues long.

The chain recombines TRBV5-1 with TRBJ2-7, with D maybe TRBD1 (5 bases). Germline CDR1 SGHRS, CDR2 YFSETQ. This CDR3 contains 14 residues. Trimming took 2 bases from V and 3 from J, leaving 12 bases between them. In DNA, the CDR3 is TGCGCCAGCAGCTTAACTATAGGGGACTACGAGCAGTACTTC. It yields the protein CASSLTIGDYEQYF.

The chain couples TRBV7-6 to TRBJ2-2; 7 bases align to TRBD1. The CDR3 spans 18 residues. V was pared by 1 base and J by 4 bases, with 12 bases of the junction left unmatched. CDR1 is SGHVS and CDR2 is FNYEAQ in the germline V gene. CDR3 nucleotide sequence: TGTGCCAGCAGCTTAGAATTCAGAAGGGACAGTTTCACCGGGGAGCTGTTTTTT. Translated: CASSLEFRRDSFTGELFF. Variable domain in full (rest from reference TRBV7-6 and TRBJ2-2): GAGVSQSPRYKVTKRGQDVALRCDPISGHVSLYWYRQALGQGPEFLTYFNYEAQQDKSGLPNDRFSAERPEGSISTLTIQRTEQRDSAMYRCASSLEFRRDSFTGELFFGEGSRLTVL.

The rearrangement joins TRBV7-9 to TRBJ2-2; 7 nucleotides agree with TRBD2. This CDR3 spans 14 amino acids. CDR1 and CDR2 from the germline V gene are SEHNR and FQNEAQ (reference sequence). J was trimmed by 6 bases and V by 1 base; bases with no gene match: 2. CDR3 amino acids: CASSLGLAAGELFF. CDR3 in DNA: TGTGCCAGCAGCTTAGGACTAGCCGCCGGGGAGCTGTTTTTT.

This rearrangement joins TRBV5-1 to TRBJ2-7; D not resolved. This CDR3 is built from 11 residues. V was clipped by 4 bases and J by 5 bases, with 7 bases between them. CDR1 and CDR2 (germline): SGHRS, YFSETQ. CDR3 DNA: TGCGCCAGCAGCGAAAGCAACGAGCAGTACTTC. As protein: CASSESNEQYF.

This chain uses TRBV28 with TRBJ1-2, with 8 positions matching TRBD1. Germline V gives CDR1 MDHEN, CDR2 SYDVKM. The CDR3 is 15 residues long. J was trimmed by 8 bases and V by 3 bases; bases with no gene match: 11. The chain's CDR3 is CASSFVGTGSGGYTF. CDR3 DNA: TGTGCCAGCAGTTTCGTAGGGACAGGATCTGGGGGCTACACCTTC.

The gene calls are TRBV4-3 and TRBJ1-5; D ambiguous. The length of the CDR3 is 14 residues. Germline CDR1 LGHNA, CDR2 YSLEER. V shed 1 base and J shed 4 bases, with 8 bases lying between them. CDR3 in amino acids: CASSQGPRNQPQHF. CDR3 coding DNA: TGCGCCAGCAGCCAAGGCCCCAGGAATCAGCCCCAGCATTTT.

In its sample, this clone was seen a few times. The chain carries TRBV5-1 and TRBJ2-5, with 7 positions matching TRBD1. The length of the CDR3 is 14 residues. Trimming at V came to 0 bases and at J to 3 bases, leaving 2 bases not matched to a gene. Germline values: CDR1 SGHRS, CDR2 YFSETQ. CDR3: CASSLGQGEETQYF. DNA for the CDR3: TGCGCCAGCAGCTTGGGGCAGGGGGAAGAGACCCAGTACTTC.

The gene calls are TRBV5-6 and TRBJ1-5; the match to TRBD1 covers 7 bases. Germline V gene lookup returns CDR1 SGHDT and CDR2 YYEEEE. The CDR3 length is 15 residues. Trimming took 5 bases from V and 4 from J; bases not matched to a gene: 9. CDR3 sequence: CASSSLTGNNQPQHF. In nucleotides, the CDR3 is TGTGCCAGCAGTTCGTTGACAGGGAATAATCAGCCCCAGCATTTT.

The chain links TRBV7-9 to TRBJ2-4; D is possibly TRBD2 (6 bases). V was pared by 1 base and J by 0 bases, with 10 bases between. The CDR3 covers 16 residues. Germline V gene lookup returns CDR1 SEHNR and CDR2 FQNEAQ (reference sequence). The CDR3 sequence is CASSLGAGLAKNIQYF. The CDR3 bases are TGTGCCAGCAGCTTAGGAGCGGGCCTAGCCAAAAACATTCAGTACTTC.

The genes are TRBV4-2 and TRBJ2-1, with TRBD2 identical over 10 bases. The CDR3 extends over 17 amino acids. J lost 4 bases, V lost 1 base, and 7 bases had no gene match. Germline CDR1 reads LGHNA; CDR2 reads YNFKEQ. The CDR3 spells CASSQGGLAETYNEQFF. CDR3 in DNA: TGTGCCAGCAGCCAAGGAGGACTAGCGGAGACTTACAATGAGCAGTTCTTC.

This rearrangement joins TRBV19 to TRBJ2-6, with D tentatively TRBD2 (5 bases). Trimming shortened V by 8 bases and J by 0 bases, and 14 bases separated the two germline ends. This CDR3 spans 16 amino acids. Germline-derived CDR1 and CDR2 are LNHDA and SQIVND (reference sequence). The chain's CDR3 is CASQRESGSGANVLTF. The CDR3 DNA follows: TGTGCCAGTCAGAGGGAGTCAGGCTCTGGGGCCAACGTCCTGACTTTC.

This sequence joins TRBV6-6 and TRBJ1-1; D remains ambiguous. The V and J ends lost 6 bases and 5 bases respectively, with 10 bases between them. The CDR3 sequence is 12 residues long. Germline assignment: CDR1 MNHNY and CDR2 SVGAGI (reference sequence). For the CDR3, the DNA is TGTGCCAGCAGGCGTCGAGGAACTGAAGCTTTCTTT. It encodes CASRRRGTEAFF.

The chain is built from TRBV5-1 and TRBJ1-5, with TRBD1 matching over 9 bases. Germline CDR1 and CDR2: SGHRS and YFSETQ. Trimming cost V 0 bases and J 5 bases; bases outside gene matches: 0. This CDR3 has 14 residues. The CDR3 DNA is TGCGCCAGCAGCTTGGGACAGGGGGATCAGCCCCAGCATTTT. It specifies CASSLGQGDQPQHF. The whole variable domain, remainder taken from reference TRBV5-1 and TRBJ1-5, is KAGVTQTPRYLIKTRGQQVTLSCSPISGHRSVSWYQQTPGQGLQFLFEYFSETQRNKGNFPGRFSGRQFSNSRSEMNVSTLELGDSALYLCASSLGQGDQPQHFGDGTRLSIL.

This clone was observed a handful of times. The V gene is TRBV27, the J gene TRBJ2-7; 10 bases agree with TRBD1. The CDR3 covers 15 residues. Germline V lookup: CDR1 MNHEY, CDR2 SMNVEV (reference sequence). V was clipped by 2 bases and J by 2 bases; unmatched bases: 3. The CDR3 nucleotides are TGTGCCAGCAGTTTACTGGGACAGGGGACCTACGAGCAGTACTTC. Its protein product is CASSLLGQGTYEQYF.

A single count supports this clone. This chain connects TRBV6-5 to TRBJ1-5; TRBD1 matches 9 bases. Germline values: CDR1 MNHEY, CDR2 SVGAGI. J was trimmed by 4 bases and V by 4 bases; bases with no gene match: 5. This CDR3 spans 15 amino acids. Here the CDR3 reads CASSSGTGRNQPQHF. Written as DNA, the CDR3 is TGTGCCAGCAGTTCCGGGACAGGGAGGAATCAGCCCCAGCATTTT.